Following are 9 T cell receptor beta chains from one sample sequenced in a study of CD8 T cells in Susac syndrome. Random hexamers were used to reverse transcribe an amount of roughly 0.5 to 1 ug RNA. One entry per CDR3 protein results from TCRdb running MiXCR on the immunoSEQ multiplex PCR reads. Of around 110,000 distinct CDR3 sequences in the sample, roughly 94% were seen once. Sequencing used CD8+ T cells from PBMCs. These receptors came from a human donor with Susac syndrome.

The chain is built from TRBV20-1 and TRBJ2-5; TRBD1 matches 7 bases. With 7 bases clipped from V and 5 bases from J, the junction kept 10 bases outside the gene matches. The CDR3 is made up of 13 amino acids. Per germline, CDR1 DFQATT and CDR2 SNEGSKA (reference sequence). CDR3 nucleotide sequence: TGCAGTGGTACGCCGGGACAGAGGGAGACCCAGTACTTC. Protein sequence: CSGTPGQRETQYF.

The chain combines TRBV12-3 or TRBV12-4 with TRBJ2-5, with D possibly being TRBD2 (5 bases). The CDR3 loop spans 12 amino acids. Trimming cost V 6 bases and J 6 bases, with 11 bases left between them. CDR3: CASSTGEQTQYF. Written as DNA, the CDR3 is TGTGCCAGCAGCACCGGGGAGCAGACCCAGTACTTC.

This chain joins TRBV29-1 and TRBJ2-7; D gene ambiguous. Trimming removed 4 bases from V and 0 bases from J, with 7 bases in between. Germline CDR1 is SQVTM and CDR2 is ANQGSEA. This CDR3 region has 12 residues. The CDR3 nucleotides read TGCAGCGTTGTCGGCAGCTCCTACGAGCAGTACTTC. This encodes CSVVGSSYEQYF.

The CDR3 loop reads CASSVTLGELFF. The CDR3 DNA reads as TGTGCCAGCAGCGTGACACTCGGGGAGCTGTTTTTT. The chain has TRBV9 and TRBJ2-2; no firm D call. The CDR3 runs 12 residues. CDR1 and CDR2 (germline): SGDLS, YYNGEE. The germline V and J ends were trimmed by 2 bases and 7 bases, with 6 bases remaining between them.

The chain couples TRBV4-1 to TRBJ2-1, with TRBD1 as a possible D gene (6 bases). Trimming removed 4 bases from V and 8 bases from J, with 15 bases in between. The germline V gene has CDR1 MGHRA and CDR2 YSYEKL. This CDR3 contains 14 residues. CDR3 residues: CASSPGTGSYEQFF. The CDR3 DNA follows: TGCGCCAGCAGCCCAGGAACAGGGTCCTATGAGCAGTTCTTC.

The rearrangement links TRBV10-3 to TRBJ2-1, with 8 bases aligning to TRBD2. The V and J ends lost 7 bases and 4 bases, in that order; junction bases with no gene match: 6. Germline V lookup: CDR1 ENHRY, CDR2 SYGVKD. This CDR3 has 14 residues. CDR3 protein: CAIKDGGGYNEQFF. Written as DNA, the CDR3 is TGTGCCATCAAAGACGGGGGGGGGTACAATGAGCAGTTCTTC.

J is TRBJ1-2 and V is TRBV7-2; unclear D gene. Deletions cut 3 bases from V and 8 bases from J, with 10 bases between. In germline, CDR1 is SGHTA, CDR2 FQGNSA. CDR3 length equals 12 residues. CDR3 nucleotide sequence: TGTGCCAGCAGCTTCCTAGATGGAGGCTACACCTTC. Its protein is CASSFLDGGYTF. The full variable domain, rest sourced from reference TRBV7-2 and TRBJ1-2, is GAGVSQSPSNKVTEKGKDVELRCDPISGHTALYWYRQSLGQGLEFLIYFQGNSAPDKSGLPSDRFSAERTGGSVSTLTIQRTQQEDSAVYLCASSFLDGGYTFGSGTRLTVV.

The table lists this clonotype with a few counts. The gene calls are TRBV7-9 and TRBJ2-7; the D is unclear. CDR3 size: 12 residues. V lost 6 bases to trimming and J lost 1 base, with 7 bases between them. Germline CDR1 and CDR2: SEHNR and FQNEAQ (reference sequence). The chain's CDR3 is CASSRASYEQYF. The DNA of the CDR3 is TGTGCCAGCAGTAGAGCATCCTACGAGCAGTACTTC.

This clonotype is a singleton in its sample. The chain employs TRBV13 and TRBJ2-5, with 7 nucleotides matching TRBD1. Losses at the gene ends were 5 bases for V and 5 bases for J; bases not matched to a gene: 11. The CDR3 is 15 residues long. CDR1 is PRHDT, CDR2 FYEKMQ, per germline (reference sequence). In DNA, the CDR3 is TGTGCCAGCAGCCTAAGGGGACAGCGTAAGGAGACCCAGTACTTC. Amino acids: CASSLRGQRKETQYF.